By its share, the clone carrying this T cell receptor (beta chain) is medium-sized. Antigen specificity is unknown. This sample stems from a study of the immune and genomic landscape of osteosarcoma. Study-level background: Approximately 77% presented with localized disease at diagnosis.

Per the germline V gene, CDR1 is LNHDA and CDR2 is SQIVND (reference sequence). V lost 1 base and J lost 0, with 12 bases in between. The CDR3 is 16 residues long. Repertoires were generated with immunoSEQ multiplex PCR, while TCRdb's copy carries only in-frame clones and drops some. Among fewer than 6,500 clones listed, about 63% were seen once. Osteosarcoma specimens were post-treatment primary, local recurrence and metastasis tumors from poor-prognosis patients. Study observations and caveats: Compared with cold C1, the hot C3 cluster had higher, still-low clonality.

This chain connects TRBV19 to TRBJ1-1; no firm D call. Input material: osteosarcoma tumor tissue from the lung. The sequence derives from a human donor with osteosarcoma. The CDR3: CASSIVMSVMNTEAFF. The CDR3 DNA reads TGTGCCAGTAGTATAGTTATGTCAGTAATGAACACTGAAGCTTTCTTT.